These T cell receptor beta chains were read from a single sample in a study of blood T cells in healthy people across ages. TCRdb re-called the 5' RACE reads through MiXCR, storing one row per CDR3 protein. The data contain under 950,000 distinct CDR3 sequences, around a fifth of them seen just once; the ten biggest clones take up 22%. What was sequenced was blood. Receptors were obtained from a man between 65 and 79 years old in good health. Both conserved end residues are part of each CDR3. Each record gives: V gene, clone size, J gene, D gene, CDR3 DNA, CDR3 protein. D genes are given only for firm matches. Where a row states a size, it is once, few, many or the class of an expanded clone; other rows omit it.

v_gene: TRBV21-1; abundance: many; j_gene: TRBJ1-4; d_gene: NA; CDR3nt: TGTGCCAGCAGCAAAGAAGGGACTACTGAAAAACTGTTTTTT; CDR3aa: CASSKEGTTEKLFF
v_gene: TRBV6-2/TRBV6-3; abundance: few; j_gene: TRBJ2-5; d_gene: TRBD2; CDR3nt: TGTGCCAGCCGCGCGGGAGGATCCCAGACCCAGTACTTC; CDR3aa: CASRAGGSQTQYF
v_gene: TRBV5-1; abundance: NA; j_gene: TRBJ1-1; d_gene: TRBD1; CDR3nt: TGCGCCAGCAGCTTGGCCCCGCGCGACAGGGGACCGAACACTGAAGCTTTCTTT; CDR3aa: CASSLAPRDRGPNTEAFF
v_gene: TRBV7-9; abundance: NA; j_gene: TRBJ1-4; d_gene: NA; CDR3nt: TGTGCCAGCAGCCGTCCCGAAGGGCGAGGGGAAAAACTGTTTTTT; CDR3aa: CASSRPEGRGEKLFF
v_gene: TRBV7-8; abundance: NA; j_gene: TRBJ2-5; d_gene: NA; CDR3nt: TGTGCCAGCAGCTACACAGGGAGGGTAGAGACCCAGTACTTC; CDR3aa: CASSYTGRVETQYF
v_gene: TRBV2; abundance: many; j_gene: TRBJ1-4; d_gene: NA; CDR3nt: TGTGCCAGCAGTGGCTCTAAGGGGAGAGGTGAAAAACTGTTTTTT; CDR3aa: CASSGSKGRGEKLFF
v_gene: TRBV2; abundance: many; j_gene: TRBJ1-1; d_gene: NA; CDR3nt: TGTGCCACTTGGGGGGGGACTGAAGCTTTCTTT; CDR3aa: CATWGGTEAFF
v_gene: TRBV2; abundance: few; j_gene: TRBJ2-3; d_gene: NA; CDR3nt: TGTGCCAGCAGTGATAGAAGGTCGACAGATACGCAGTATTTT; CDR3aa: CASSDRRSTDTQYF
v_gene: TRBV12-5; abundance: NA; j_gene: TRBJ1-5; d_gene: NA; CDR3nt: TGTGCTAGTGGTTCGGTTATCGCCGGAGATGGCAATCAGCCCCAGCATTTT; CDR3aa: CASGSVIAGDGNQPQHF
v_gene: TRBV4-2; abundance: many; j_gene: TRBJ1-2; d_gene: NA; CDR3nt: TGTGCCAGCAGCCCCAAGGGTTCTCCCAAGGGGTTAGCTAACTATGGCTACACCTTC; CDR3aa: CASSPKGSPKGLANYGYTF
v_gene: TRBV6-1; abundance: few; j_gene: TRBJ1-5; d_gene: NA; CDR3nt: TGTGCCAGCAAAGCCAATCAGCCCCAGCAATTT; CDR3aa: CASKANQPQQF
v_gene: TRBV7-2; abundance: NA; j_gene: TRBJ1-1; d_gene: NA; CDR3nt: TGTGCCAGCAGCTTAGCTTATTCGGGGAACACTGAAGCTTTCTTT; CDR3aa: CASSLAYSGNTEAFF
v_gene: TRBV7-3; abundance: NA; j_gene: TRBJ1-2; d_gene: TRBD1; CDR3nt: TGTGCCAGCAGCCCGACGGGGACAGGGGGCCGTGGCTACACCTTC; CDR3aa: CASSPTGTGGRGYTF
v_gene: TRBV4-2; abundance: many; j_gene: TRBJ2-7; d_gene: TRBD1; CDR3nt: TGTGCCAGCAGCCAACCCGGACAGGGGGCTGGGGAGCAGTACTTC; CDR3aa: CASSQPGQGAGEQYF
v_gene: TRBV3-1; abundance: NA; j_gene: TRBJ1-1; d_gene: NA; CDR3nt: TGTGCCAGCAGCCACGCAGGGTTCCCTTTCTTT; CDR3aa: CASSHAGFPFF